This T cell receptor beta chain emerged from a study of control samples from healthy donors and cancer patients. The repertoire was sequenced with immunoSEQ multiplex PCR; TCRdb's copy has only in-frame clones and lacks some. This sample has about 40,000 clones, with around nine tenths found just once. V was trimmed by 5 bases and J by 7 bases, leaving 8 bases between them. The CDR3 consists of 11 residues. Looked up from germline, CDR1 is MRHNA and CDR2 is SNTAGT. This chain links TRBV6-4 with TRBJ1-2, with a weak D call TRBD1 (5 bases). The TCR sequence derives from a woman between 45 and 65 years old in good health. The material sequenced was blood. For the CDR3, the DNA is TGTGCCAGCAGTTCGGGGGGTGGCTACACCTTC. This encodes CASSSGGGYTF.